These T cell receptor beta chains were read from a single sample in a study of breast tumors, draining lymph nodes, adjacent tissues. TCRdb re-derived calls from the multiplex PCR reads in MiXCR, one entry per CDR3 protein. Of 150,000 to 200,000 distinct CDR3 sequences in the sample, 30% to 35% are singletons; the top ten hold around 4%. The sequencing input was axillary lymph node tissue. These receptors all stem from a female donor with breast cancer. Some clones in this sample may be carry-over from other donors' samples. The CDR3 runs from the conserved cysteine through the conserved F or W. Some rows have no size entry. The others give once, few or many, or a class for an expanded clone.

CDR3aa: CASSEGQGPLYEQYF
v_gene: TRBV25-1
j_gene: TRBJ2-7
abundance: many

CDR3aa: CASSSQTNTEAFF
v_gene: TRBV7-2
j_gene: TRBJ1-1
abundance: .

CDR3aa: CSASNSGGGGEQFF
v_gene: TRBV20-1
j_gene: TRBJ2-1
abundance: many

CDR3aa: CASSYSTAGMGNTEAFF
v_gene: TRBV6-6
j_gene: TRBJ1-1
abundance: .

CDR3aa: CASSEGFGLAGYSDTQYF
v_gene: TRBV2
j_gene: TRBJ2-3
abundance: .

CDR3aa: CASRLRTGYEQYF
v_gene: TRBV28
j_gene: TRBJ2-7
abundance: few

CDR3aa: CASSSDRVYVLTF
v_gene: TRBV7-2
j_gene: TRBJ2-6
abundance: .

CDR3aa: CASSGRAGLEQYF
v_gene: TRBV9
j_gene: TRBJ2-7
abundance: many

CDR3aa: CSWGDPSNEKLFF
v_gene: TRBV29-1
j_gene: TRBJ1-4
abundance: .

CDR3aa: CASSFAGQAYHEQYF
v_gene: TRBV12-3/TRBV12-4
j_gene: TRBJ2-7
abundance: .

CDR3aa: CASSARDRGKWETQYF
v_gene: TRBV7-9
j_gene: TRBJ2-5
abundance: many

CDR3aa: CSVGTGGTDTQYF
v_gene: TRBV29-1
j_gene: TRBJ2-3
abundance: few

CDR3aa: CSTEHGNYGSLGYTF
v_gene: TRBV20-1
j_gene: TRBJ1-2
abundance: .

CDR3aa: CASSHGQTINYGYGYTF
v_gene: TRBV12-3/TRBV12-4
j_gene: TRBJ1-2
abundance: .

CDR3aa: CASSQDRKGQYGYTF
v_gene: TRBV4-1
j_gene: TRBJ1-2
abundance: many

CDR3aa: CASSHGTQLYYEQYF
v_gene: TRBV3-1
j_gene: TRBJ2-7
abundance: few

CDR3aa: CATSSHLGTEAFF
v_gene: TRBV15
j_gene: TRBJ1-1
abundance: .

CDR3aa: CASSRAGGTNEKLFF
v_gene: TRBV7-2
j_gene: TRBJ1-4
abundance: many

CDR3aa: CSAHTGGGYNSPLHF
v_gene: TRBV20-1
j_gene: TRBJ1-6
abundance: many

CDR3aa: CSAPIAGSYNEQFF
v_gene: TRBV20-1
j_gene: TRBJ2-1
abundance: many

CDR3aa: CASIDREENIQYF
v_gene: TRBV19
j_gene: TRBJ2-4
abundance: .

CDR3aa: CSASRGNGLNSNQPQYF
v_gene: TRBV20-1
j_gene: TRBJ2-5
abundance: once

CDR3aa: CASSLKTGGNQPQHF
v_gene: TRBV6-5
j_gene: TRBJ1-5
abundance: many

CDR3aa: CASSVGYRGLIHPPHF
v_gene: TRBV9
j_gene: TRBJ1-6
abundance: once

CDR3aa: CATSRDSTGSGDEQFF
v_gene: TRBV15
j_gene: TRBJ2-1
abundance: many

CDR3aa: CASSSLLAGGNTQYF
v_gene: TRBV6-2/TRBV6-3
j_gene: TRBJ2-3
abundance: .

CDR3aa: CATSKGTSSYNEQFF
v_gene: TRBV15
j_gene: TRBJ2-1
abundance: medium-sized

CDR3aa: CAWSRDSTDTQYF
v_gene: TRBV30
j_gene: TRBJ2-3
abundance: many

CDR3aa: CASSRDSHNEQFF
v_gene: TRBV5-1
j_gene: TRBJ2-1
abundance: many

CDR3aa: CSAGTKRDEQYF
v_gene: TRBV20-1
j_gene: TRBJ2-7
abundance: many

CDR3aa: CASTGVRTDTQYF
v_gene: TRBV10-2
j_gene: TRBJ2-3
abundance: many

CDR3aa: CASSRGLADTQYF
v_gene: TRBV19
j_gene: TRBJ2-3
abundance: many

CDR3aa: CASSQDGGFGMAGELFF
v_gene: TRBV4-2
j_gene: TRBJ2-2
abundance: many

CDR3aa: CASSVGWGQYTDTQYF
v_gene: TRBV9
j_gene: TRBJ2-3
abundance: .

CDR3aa: CSRYICSASARTDGELFF
v_gene: TRBV11-1
j_gene: TRBJ2-2
abundance: .

CDR3aa: CASSWGSQKKTQYF
v_gene: TRBV11-1
j_gene: TRBJ2-5
abundance: few

CDR3aa: CAVRALEGELFF
v_gene: TRBV10-3
j_gene: TRBJ2-2
abundance: once

CDR3aa: CASTHPGGLAGRNEQFF
v_gene: TRBV12-5
j_gene: TRBJ2-1
abundance: few

CDR3aa: CASNAGGGTGELFF
v_gene: TRBV27
j_gene: TRBJ2-2
abundance: few

CDR3aa: CSASKTGGSYNEQFF
v_gene: TRBV20-1
j_gene: TRBJ2-1
abundance: once

CDR3aa: CASRTSGGAGETQYF
v_gene: TRBV28
j_gene: TRBJ2-5
abundance: few

CDR3aa: CSAGITGGNEQFF
v_gene: TRBV20-1
j_gene: TRBJ2-1
abundance: many

CDR3aa: CASDLEGAGTGELFF
v_gene: TRBV5-6
j_gene: TRBJ2-2
abundance: .